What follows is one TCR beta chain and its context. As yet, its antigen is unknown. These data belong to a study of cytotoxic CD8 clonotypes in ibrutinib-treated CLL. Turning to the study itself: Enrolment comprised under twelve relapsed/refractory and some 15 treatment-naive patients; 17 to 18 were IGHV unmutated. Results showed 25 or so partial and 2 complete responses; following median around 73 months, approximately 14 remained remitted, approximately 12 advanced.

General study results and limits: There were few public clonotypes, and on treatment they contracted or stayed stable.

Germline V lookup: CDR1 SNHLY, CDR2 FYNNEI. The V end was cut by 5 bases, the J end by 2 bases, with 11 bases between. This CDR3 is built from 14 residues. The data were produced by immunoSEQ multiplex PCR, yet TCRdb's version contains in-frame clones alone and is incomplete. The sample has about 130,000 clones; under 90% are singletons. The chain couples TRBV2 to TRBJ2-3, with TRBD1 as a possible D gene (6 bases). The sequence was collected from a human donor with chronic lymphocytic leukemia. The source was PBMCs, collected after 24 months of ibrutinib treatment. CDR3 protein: CASSLQGDTDTQYF. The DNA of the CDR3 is TGTGCCAGCAGTCTACAGGGCGACACAGATACGCAGTATTTT.